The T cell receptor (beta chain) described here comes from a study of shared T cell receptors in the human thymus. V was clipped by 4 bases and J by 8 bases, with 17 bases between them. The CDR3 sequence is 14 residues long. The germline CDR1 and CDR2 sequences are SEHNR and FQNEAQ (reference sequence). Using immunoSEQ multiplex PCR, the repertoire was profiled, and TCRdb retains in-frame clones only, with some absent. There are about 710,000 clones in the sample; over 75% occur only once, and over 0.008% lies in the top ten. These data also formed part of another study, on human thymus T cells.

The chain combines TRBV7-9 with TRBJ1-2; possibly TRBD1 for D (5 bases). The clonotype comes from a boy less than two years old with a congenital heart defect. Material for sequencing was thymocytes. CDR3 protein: CASSSGGCSGGYTF. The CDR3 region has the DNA TGTGCCAGCAGCTCCGGGGGGTGTTCTGGAGGCTACACCTTC.